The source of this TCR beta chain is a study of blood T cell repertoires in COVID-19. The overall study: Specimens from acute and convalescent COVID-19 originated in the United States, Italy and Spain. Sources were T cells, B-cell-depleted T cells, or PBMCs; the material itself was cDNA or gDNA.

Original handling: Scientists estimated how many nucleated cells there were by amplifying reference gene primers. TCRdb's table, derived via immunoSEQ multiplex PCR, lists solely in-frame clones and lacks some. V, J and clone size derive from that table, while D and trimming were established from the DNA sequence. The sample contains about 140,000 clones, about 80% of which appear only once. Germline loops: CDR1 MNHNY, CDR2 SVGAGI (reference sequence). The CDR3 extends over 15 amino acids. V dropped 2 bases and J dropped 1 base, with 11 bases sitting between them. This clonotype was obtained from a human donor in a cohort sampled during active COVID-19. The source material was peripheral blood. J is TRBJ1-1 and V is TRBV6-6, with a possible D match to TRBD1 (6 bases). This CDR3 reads CASSYPRGRNTEAFF. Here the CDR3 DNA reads TGTGCCAGCAGTTACCCGCGGGGGCGGAACACTGAAGCTTTCTTT.